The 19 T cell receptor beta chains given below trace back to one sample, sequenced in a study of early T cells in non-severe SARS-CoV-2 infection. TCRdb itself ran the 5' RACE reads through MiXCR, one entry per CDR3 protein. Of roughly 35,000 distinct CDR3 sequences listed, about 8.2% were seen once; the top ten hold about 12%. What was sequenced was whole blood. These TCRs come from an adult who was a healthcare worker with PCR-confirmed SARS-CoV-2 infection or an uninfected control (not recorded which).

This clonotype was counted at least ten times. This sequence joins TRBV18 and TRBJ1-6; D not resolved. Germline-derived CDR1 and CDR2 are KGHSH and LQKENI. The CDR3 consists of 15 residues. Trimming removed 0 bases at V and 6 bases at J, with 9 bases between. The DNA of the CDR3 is TGTGCCAGCTCACCACCGGGCGGAGTTAATTCACCCCTCCACTTT. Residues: CASSPPGGVNSPLHF.

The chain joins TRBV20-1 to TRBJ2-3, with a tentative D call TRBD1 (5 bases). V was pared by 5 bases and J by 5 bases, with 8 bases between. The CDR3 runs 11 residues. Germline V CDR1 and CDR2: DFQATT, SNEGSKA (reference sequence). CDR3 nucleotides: TGCAGTGCTTACAGGAGAGATACGCAGTATTTT. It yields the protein CSAYRRDTQYF.

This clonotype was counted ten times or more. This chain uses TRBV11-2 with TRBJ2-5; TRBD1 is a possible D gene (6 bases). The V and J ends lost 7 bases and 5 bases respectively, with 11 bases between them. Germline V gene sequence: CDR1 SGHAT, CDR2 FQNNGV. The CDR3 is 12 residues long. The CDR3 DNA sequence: TGTGCCAGCACTGCTCAGGGGGAGACCCAGTACTTC. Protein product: CASTAQGETQYF.

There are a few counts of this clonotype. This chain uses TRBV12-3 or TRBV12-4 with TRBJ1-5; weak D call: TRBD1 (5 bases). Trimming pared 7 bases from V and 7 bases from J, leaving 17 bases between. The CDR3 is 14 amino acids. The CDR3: CASTGASASQPQHF. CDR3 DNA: TGTGCCAGCACCGGGGCCTCGGCCTCCCAGCCCCAGCATTTT.

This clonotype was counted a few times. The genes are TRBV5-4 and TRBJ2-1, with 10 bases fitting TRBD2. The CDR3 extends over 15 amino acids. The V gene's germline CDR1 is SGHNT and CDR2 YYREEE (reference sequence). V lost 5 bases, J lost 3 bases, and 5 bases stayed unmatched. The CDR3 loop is CASRSSGGNYNEQFF. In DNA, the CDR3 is TGTGCCAGCAGATCTAGCGGGGGAAACTACAATGAGCAGTTCTTC.

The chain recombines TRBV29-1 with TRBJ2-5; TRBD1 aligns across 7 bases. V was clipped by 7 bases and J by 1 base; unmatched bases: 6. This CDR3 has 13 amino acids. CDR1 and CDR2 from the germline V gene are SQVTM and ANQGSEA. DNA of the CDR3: TGCAGCGCGACGGGACAGATCCAAGAGACCCAGTACTTC. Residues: CSATGQIQETQYF. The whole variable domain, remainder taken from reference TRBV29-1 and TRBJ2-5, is SAVISQKPSRDICQRGTSLTIQCQVDSQVTMMFWYRQQPGQSLTLIATANQGSEATYESGFVIDKFPISRPNLTFSTLTVSNMSPEDSSIYLCSATGQIQETQYFGPGTRLLVL.

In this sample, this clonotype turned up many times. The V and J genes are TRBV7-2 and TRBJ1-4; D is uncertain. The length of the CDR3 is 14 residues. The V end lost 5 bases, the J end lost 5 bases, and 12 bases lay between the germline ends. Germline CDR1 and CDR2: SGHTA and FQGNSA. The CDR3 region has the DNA TGTGCCAGCAGCACCCGGCGCCCCAATGAAAAACTGTTTTTT. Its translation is CASSTRRPNEKLFF.

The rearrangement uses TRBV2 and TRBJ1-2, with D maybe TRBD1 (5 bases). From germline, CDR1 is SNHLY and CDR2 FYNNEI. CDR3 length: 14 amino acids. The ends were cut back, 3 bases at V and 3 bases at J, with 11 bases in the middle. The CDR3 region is CASSERRDDYGYTF. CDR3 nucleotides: TGTGCCAGCAGTGAGCGCAGGGACGACTATGGCTACACCTTC.

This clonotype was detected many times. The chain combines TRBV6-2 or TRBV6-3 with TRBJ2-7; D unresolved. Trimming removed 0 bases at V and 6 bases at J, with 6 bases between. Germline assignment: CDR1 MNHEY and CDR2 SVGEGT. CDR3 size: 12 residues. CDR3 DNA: TGTGCCAGCAGTTACTCGGCAGGCGAGCAGTACTTC. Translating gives CASSYSAGEQYF.

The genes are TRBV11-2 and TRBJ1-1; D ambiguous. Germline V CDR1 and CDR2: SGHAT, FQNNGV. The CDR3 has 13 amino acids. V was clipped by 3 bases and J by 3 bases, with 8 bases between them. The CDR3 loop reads CASSFGEDTEAFF. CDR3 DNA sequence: TGTGCCAGCAGCTTCGGGGAAGACACTGAAGCTTTCTTT. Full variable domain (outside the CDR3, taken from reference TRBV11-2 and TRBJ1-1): EAGVAQSPRYKIIEKRQSVAFWCNPISGHATLYWYQQILGQGPKLLIQFQNNGVVDDSQLPKDRFSAERLKGVDSTLKIQPAKLEDSAVYLCASSFGEDTEAFFGQGTRLTVV.

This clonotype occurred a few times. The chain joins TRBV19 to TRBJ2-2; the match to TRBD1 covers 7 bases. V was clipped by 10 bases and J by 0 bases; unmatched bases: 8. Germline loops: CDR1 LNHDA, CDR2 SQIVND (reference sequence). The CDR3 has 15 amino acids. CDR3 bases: TGTGCCACCATCAAACAGGGGACGAACACCGGGGAGCTGTTTTTT. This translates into CATIKQGTNTGELFF.

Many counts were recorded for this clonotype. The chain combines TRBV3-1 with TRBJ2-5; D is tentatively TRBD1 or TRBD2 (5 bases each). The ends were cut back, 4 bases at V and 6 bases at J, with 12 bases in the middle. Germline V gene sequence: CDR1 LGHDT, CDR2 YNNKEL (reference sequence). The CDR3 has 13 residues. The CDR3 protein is CASSPLAGQTQYF. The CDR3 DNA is TGTGCCAGCAGCCCGCTAGCAGGGCAGACCCAGTACTTC.

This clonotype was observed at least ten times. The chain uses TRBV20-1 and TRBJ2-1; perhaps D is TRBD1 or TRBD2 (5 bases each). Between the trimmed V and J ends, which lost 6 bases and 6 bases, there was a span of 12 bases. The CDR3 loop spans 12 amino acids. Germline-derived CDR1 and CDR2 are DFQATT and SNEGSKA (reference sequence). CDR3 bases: TGCAGTGCACGCCGGGACCCCAATGAGCAGTTCTTC. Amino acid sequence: CSARRDPNEQFF.

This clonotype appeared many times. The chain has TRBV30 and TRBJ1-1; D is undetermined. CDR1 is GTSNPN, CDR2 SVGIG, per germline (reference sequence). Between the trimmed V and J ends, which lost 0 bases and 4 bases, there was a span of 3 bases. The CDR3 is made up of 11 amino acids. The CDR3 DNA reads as TGTGCCTGGAGTGTATCCACTGAAGCTTTCTTT. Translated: CAWSVSTEAFF.

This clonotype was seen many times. CDR3 in amino acids: CASSPGGEQFF. DNA of the CDR3: TGTGCCAGCAGCCCAGGTGGTGAGCAGTTCTTC. The rearrangement uses TRBV6-5 and TRBJ2-1; D unclear. Trimming took off 6 bases at V and 9 bases at J, with 9 bases between the two ends. Germline V lookup: CDR1 MNHEY, CDR2 SVGAGI. CDR3 length equals 11 residues.

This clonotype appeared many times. The CDR3 spells CASSQVRGRDTQYF. The CDR3 coding sequence is TGCGCCAGCAGCCAAGTAAGGGGGCGAGATACGCAGTATTTT. The V gene is TRBV4-1, the J gene TRBJ2-3, with TRBD1 identical over 7 bases. The CDR3 length is 14 residues. V was clipped by 1 base and J by 5 bases; unmatched bases: 3. Germline CDR1 and CDR2: MGHRA and YSYEKL.

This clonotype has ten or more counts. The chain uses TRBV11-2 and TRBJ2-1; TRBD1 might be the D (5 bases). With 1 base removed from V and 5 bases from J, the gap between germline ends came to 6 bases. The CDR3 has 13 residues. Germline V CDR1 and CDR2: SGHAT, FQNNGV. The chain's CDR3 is CASSLGQNNEQFF. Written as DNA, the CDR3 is TGTGCCAGCAGCTTAGGACAGAACAATGAGCAGTTCTTC.

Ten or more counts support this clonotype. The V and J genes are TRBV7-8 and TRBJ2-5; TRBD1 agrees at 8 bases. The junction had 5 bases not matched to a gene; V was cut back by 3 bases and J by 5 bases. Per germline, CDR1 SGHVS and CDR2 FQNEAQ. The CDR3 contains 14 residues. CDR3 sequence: CASSFRDRTETQYF. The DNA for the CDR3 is TGTGCCAGCAGCTTTCGGGACAGGACTGAGACCCAGTACTTC. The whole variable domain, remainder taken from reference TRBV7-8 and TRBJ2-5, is GAGVSQSPRYKVAKRGQDVALRCDPISGHVSLFWYQQALGQGPEFLTYFQNEAQLDKSGLPSDRFFAERPEGSVSTLKIQRTQQEDSAVYLCASSFRDRTETQYFGPGTRLLVL.

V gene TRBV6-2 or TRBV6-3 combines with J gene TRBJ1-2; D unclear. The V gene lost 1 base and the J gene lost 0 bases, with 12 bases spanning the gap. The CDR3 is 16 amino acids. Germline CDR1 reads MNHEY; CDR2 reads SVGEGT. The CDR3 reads CASSYWRAGSNYGYTF. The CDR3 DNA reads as TGTGCCAGCAGTTACTGGAGGGCTGGTTCTAACTATGGCTACACCTTC.